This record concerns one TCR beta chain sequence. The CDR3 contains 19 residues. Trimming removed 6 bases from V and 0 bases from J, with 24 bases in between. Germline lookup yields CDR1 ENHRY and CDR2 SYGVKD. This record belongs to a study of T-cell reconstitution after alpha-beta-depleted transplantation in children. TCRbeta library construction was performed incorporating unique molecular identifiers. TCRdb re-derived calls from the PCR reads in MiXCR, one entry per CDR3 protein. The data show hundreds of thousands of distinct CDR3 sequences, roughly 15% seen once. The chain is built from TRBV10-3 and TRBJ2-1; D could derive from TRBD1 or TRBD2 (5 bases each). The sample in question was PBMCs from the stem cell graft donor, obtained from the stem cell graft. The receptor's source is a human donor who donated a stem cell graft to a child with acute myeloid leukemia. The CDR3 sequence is CAISHLTGTPSPSYNEQFF. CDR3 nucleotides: TGTGCCATCAGCCATTTGACCGGGACGCCGTCGCCCTCCTACAATGAGCAGTTCTTC.